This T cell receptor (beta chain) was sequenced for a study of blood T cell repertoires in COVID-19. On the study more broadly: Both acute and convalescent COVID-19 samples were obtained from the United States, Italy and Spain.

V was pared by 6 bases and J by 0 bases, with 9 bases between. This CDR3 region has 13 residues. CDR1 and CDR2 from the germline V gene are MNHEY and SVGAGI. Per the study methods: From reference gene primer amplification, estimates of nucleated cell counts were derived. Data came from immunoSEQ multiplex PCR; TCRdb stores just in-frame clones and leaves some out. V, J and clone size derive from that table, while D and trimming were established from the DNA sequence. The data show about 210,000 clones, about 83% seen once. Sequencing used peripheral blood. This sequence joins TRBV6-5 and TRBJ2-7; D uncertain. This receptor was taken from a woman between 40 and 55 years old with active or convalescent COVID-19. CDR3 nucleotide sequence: TGTGCCAGCAGGGAGAGGAGCTCCTACGAGCAGTACTTC. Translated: CASRERSSYEQYF.